This TCR beta chain was found in a study of cytomegalovirus exposure and HLA in healthy donors. Findings and caveats of the study: DRB1 had the most TCR associations and HLA-C the fewest, a later analysis found, with rates varying by HLA locus. V- and J-gene trimming of TCR beta was linked (in a later analysis) to a missense DCLRE1C variant. In vitro, three CMV-associated chains proved specific for CMV antigens. A cluster of highly shared sequence variants was likely a sequencing artifact.

V lost 2 bases to trimming and J lost 4 bases; unmatched junction nucleotides: 0. The CDR3 consists of 13 residues. Germline V gene lookup returns CDR1 MNHEY and CDR2 SMNVEV (reference sequence). This clone has just a few counts. The antigen remains unidentified. Vbeta (60) and Jbeta (13) primers were used in the PCR. Produced via immunoSEQ multiplex PCR; TCRdb's table is partial and in-frame only. The data contain approximately 210,000 clones, roughly 81% of them singletons. Material for sequencing was PBMCs. The receptor comes from a woman in her 30s in good health and CMV-seropositive. The rearrangement links TRBV27 to TRBJ1-2, with 8 bases aligning to TRBD1. This CDR3 is CASSLDRGYGYTF. DNA for the CDR3: TGTGCCAGCAGTTTAGACAGGGGCTATGGCTACACCTTC.